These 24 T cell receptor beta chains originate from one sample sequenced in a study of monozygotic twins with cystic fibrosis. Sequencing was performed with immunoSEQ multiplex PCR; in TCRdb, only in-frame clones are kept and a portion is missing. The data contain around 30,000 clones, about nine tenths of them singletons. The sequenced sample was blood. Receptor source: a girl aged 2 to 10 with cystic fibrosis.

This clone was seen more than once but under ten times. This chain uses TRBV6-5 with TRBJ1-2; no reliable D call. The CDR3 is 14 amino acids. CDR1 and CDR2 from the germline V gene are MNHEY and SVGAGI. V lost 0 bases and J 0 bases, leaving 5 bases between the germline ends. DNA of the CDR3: TGTGCCAGCAGTTACTCGCCAGCTAACTATGGCTACACCTTC. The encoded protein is CASSYSPANYGYTF.

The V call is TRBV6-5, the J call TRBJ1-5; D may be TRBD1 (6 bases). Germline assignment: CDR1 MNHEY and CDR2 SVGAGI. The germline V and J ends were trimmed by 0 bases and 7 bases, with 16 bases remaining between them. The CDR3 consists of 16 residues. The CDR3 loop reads CASSYSTPGAGQPQHF. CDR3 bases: TGTGCCAGCAGTTACTCCACCCCGGGGGCAGGGCAGCCCCAGCATTTT.

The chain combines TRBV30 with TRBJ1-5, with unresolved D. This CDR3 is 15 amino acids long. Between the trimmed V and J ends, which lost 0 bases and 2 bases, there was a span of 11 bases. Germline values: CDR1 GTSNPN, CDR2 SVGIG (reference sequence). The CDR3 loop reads CAWSVRQRGNQPQHF. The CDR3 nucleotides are TGTGCCTGGAGTGTGCGGCAGAGAGGCAATCAGCCCCAGCATTTT.

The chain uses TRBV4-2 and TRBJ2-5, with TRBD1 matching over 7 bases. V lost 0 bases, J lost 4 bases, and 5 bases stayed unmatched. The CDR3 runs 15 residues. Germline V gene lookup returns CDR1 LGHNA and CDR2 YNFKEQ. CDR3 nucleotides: TGTGCCAGCAGCCAAGATAAGGGGGCCGGAGAGACCCAGTACTTC. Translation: CASSQDKGAGETQYF.

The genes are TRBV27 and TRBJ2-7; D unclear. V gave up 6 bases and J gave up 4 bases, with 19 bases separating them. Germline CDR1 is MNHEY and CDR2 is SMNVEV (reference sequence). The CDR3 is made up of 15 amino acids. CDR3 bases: TGTGCCAGCAGCCTATCCGCCCAGGTGCCGTACGAGCAGTACTTC. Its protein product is CASSLSAQVPYEQYF.

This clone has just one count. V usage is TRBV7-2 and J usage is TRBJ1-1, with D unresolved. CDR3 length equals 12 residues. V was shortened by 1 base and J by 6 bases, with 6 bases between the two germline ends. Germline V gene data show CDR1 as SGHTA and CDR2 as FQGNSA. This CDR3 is CASSLVIAEAFF. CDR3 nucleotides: TGTGCCAGCAGCTTAGTGATCGCTGAAGCTTTCTTT.

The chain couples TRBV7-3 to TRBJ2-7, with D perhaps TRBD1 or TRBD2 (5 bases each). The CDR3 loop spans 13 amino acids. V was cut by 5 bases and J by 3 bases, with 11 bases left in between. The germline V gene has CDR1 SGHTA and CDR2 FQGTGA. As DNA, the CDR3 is TGTGCCAGCAGCCGGGACCGACACTACGAGCAGTACTTC. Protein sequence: CASSRDRHYEQYF.

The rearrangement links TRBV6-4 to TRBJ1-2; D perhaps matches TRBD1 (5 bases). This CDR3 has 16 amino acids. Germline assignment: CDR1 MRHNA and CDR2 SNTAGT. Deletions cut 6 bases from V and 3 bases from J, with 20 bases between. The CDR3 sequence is CASRDTTRPLYYGYTF. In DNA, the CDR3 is TGTGCCAGCAGGGACACGACAAGACCCCTCTACTATGGCTACACCTTC.

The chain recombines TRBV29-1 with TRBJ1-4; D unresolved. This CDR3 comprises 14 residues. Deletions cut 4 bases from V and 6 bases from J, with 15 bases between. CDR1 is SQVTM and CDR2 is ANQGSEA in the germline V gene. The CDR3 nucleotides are TGCAGCGTTGGATGGGTGGGCCCGCATGAAAAACTGTTTTTT. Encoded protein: CSVGWVGPHEKLFF. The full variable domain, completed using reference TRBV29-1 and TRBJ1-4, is SAVISQKPSRDICQRGTSLTIQCQVDSQVTMMFWYRQQPGQSLTLIATANQGSEATYESGFVIDKFPISRPNLTFSTLTVSNMSPEDSSIYLCSVGWVGPHEKLFFGSGTQLSVL.

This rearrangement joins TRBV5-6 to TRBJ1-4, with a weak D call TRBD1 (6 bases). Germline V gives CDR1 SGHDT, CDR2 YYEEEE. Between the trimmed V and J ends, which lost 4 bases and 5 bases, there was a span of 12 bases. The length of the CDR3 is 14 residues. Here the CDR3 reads CASSPQGRNEKLFF. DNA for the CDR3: TGTGCCAGCAGCCCGCAGGGGAGGAATGAAAAACTGTTTTTT.

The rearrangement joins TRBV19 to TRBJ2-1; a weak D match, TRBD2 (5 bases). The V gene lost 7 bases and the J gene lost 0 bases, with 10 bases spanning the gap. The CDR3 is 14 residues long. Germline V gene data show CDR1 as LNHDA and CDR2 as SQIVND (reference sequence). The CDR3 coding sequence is TGTGCCAGTAATCGGGGTAGCTCCTACAATGAGCAGTTCTTC. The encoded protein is CASNRGSSYNEQFF.

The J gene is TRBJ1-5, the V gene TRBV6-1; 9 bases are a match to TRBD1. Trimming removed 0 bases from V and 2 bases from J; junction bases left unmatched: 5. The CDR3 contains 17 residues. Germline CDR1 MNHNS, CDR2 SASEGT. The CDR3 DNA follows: TGTGCCAGCAGTGAAGCGCACGGGACAGGGCGCAATCAGCCCCAGCATTTT. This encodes CASSEAHGTGRNQPQHF.

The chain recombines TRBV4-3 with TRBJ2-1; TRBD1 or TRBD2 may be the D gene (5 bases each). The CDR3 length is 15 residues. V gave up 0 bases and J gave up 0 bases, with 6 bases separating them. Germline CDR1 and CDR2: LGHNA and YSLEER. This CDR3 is CASSQDGGSYNEQFF. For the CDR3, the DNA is TGCGCCAGCAGCCAAGATGGGGGCTCCTACAATGAGCAGTTCTTC.

The CDR3: CASPIRQGFTEAFF. CDR3 in DNA: TGCGCCAGCCCCATCAGGCAGGGGTTCACTGAAGCTTTCTTT. J is TRBJ1-1 and V is TRBV5-1; D may be TRBD1 (6 bases). Germline lookup yields CDR1 SGHRS and CDR2 YFSETQ. This CDR3 comprises 14 residues. V lost 7 bases and J lost 4, with 17 bases in between.

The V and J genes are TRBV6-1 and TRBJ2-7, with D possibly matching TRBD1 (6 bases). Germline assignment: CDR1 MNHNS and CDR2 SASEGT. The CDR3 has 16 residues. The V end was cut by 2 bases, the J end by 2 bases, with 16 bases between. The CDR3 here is CASSENELGAAYEQYF. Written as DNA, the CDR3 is TGTGCCAGCAGTGAAAATGAGTTGGGGGCGGCCTACGAGCAGTACTTC.

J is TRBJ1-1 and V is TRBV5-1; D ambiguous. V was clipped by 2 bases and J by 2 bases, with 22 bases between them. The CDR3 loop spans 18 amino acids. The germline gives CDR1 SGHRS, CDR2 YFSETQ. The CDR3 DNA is TGCGCCAGCAGCTTCTCTCTCCGCAGAAATGGGGTCAACACTGAAGCTTTCTTT. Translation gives CASSFSLRRNGVNTEAFF.

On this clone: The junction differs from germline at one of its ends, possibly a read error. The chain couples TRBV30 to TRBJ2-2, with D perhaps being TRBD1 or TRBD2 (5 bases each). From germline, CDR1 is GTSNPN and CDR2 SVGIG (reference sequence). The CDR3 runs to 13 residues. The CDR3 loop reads CAWSARLSGGLFF. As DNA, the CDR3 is TGTGCCTGGAGTGCTCGGTTGTCTGGGGGGCTGTTTTTT.

CDR3 bases: TGTGCCAGCAGCTTGGTCGAGGAAAAACTGTTTTTT. Amino acid sequence: CASSLVEEKLFF. V usage is TRBV5-5 and J usage is TRBJ1-4; D ambiguous. The CDR3 is made up of 12 amino acids. Germline V gives CDR1 SGHKS, CDR2 YYEKEE (reference sequence). V was shortened by 0 bases and J by 8 bases, with 5 bases between the two germline ends.

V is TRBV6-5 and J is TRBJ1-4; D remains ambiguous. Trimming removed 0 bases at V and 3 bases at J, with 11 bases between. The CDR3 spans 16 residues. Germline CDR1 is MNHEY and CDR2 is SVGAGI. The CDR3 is CASSYSYRGSNEKLFF. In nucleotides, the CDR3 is TGTGCCAGCAGTTACTCGTACCGGGGATCTAATGAAAAACTGTTTTTT.

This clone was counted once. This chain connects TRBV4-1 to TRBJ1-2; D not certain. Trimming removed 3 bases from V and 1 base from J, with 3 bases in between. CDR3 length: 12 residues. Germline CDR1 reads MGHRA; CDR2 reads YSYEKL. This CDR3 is CASSQGNYGYTF. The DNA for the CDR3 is TGCGCCAGCAGCCAGGGTAACTATGGCTACACCTTC.

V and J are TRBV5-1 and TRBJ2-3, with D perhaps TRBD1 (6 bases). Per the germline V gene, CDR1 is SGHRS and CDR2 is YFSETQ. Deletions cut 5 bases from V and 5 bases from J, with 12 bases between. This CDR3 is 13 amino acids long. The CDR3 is CASRDTGLDTQYF. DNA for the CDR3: TGCGCCAGCAGGGACACAGGGTTAGATACGCAGTATTTT. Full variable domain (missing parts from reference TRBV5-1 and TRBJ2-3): KAGVTQTPRYLIKTRGQQVTLSCSPISGHRSVSWYQQTPGQGLQFLFEYFSETQRNKGNFPGRFSGRQFSNSRSEMNVSTLELGDSALYLCASRDTGLDTQYFGPGTRLTVL.

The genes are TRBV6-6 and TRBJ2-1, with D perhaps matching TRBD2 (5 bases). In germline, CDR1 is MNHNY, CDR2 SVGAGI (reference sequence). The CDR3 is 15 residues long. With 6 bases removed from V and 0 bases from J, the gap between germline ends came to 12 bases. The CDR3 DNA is TGTGCCAGCAGACAAACCGGGATCTCCTACAATGAGCAGTTCTTC. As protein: CASRQTGISYNEQFF.

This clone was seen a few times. CDR3 bases: TGCGCCAGCAGCTTAGCCCCAGGGTATGAAGCTTTCTTT. Translated, it gives CASSLAPGYEAFF. This chain uses TRBV5-1 with TRBJ1-1, with a weak D call TRBD1 (5 bases). Trimming shortened V by 2 bases and J by 7 bases, and 12 bases separated the two germline ends. This CDR3 is 13 amino acids long. The germline V gene has CDR1 SGHRS and CDR2 YFSETQ.

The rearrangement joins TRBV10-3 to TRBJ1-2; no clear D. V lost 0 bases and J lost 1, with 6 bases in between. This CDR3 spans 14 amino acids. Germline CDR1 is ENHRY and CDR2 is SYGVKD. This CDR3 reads CAISESIGNYGYTF. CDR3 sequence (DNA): TGTGCCATCAGTGAGTCGATAGGTAACTATGGCTACACCTTC.